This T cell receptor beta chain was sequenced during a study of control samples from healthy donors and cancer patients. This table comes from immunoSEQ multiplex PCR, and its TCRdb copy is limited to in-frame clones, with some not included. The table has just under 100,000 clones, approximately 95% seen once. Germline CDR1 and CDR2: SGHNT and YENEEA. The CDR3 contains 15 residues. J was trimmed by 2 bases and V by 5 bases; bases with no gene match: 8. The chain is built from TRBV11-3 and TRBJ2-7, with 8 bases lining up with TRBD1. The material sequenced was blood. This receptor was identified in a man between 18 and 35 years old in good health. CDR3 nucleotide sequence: TGTGCCAGCAGCCCTGGACAGGGCTGGCCCTACGAGCAGTACTTC. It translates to CASSPGQGWPYEQYF.